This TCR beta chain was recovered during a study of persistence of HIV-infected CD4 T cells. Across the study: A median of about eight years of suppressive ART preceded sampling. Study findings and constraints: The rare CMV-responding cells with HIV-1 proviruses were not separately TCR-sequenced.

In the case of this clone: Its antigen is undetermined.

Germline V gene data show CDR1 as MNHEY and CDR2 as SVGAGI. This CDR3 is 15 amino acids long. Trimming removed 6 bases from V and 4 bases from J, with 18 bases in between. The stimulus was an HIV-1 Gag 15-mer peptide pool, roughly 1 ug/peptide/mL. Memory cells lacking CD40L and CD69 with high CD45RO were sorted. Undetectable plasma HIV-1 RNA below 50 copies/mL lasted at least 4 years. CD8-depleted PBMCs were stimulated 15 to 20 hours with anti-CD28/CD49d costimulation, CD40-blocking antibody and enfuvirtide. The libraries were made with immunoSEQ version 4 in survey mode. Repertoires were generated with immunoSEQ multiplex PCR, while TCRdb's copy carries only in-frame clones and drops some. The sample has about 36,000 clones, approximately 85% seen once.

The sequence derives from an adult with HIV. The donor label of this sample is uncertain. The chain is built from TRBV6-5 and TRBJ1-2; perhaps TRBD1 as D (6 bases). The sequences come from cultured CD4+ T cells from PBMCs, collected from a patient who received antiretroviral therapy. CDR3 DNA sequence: TGTGCCAGCAGAATATCACAGGAAGGGGGCTATGGCTACACCTTC. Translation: CASRISQEGGYGYTF.